This TCR beta chain was retrieved from a study of CXCR3-negative and CXCR3-positive naive CD8 T cells. Findings and limits, study-wide: TRB CDR3s were more hydrophobic in CXCR3-positive than in CXCR3-negative naive cells. Similar TRBV-TRBJ usage characterized naive CXCR3-negative and CXCR3-positive cells; memory cells differed. Memory CD8+ T cell repertoires were far less diverse than both naive subsets.

Worth noting for this clonotype: Its antigen remains unidentified.

The sorter processed each CD8+ T cell subset in triplicate at 250,000 to 300,000 cells apiece. The CDR3 has 16 amino acids. The germline CDR1 and CDR2 sequences are SEHNR and FQNEAQ (reference sequence). In preparing the TRB cDNA libraries, 5' RACE with UMI labels was used. TCRdb reanalyzed the 5' RACE reads, giving one entry per CDR3 protein sequence and no DNA. The sample has 120,000 to 150,000 distinct CDR3 sequences, and its top ten clones hold 0.25% to 0.3%. This TCR was recovered from a human donor in good health. Some clones in this sample may be carry-over from other donors' samples. Material: naive CXCR3+ CD8+ T cells from blood. Stated subset: CD45RO-CCR7+CD27+CD95- naive CD8+ T cells expressing CXCR3 (TNR3+). The chain carries TRBV7-9 and TRBJ2-7; TCRdb proposes TRBD1, but this gene call is untestable without DNA. The CDR3 protein is CASPPGSPSPTYEQYF.